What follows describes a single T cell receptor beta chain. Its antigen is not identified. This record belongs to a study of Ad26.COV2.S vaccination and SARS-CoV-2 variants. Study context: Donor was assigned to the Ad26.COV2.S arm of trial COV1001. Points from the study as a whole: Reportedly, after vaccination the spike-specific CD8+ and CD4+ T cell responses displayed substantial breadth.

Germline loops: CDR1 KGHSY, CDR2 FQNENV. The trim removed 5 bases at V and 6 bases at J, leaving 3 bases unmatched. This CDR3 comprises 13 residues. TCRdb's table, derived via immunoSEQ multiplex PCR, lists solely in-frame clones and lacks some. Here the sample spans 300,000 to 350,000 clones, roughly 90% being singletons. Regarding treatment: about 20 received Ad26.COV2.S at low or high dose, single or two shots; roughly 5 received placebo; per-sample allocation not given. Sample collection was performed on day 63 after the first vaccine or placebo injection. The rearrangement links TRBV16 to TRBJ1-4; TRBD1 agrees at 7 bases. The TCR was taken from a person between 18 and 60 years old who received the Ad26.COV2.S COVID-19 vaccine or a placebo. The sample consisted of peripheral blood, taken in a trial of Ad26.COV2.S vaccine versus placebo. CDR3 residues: CASSEGGDEKLFF. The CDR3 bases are TGTGCCAGCAGCGAAGGGGGCGATGAAAAACTGTTTTTT.